At least ten counts were recorded for the clone carrying this TCR beta chain. Its antigen is currently unknown. The data were obtained in a study of T cell repertoires in cytomegalovirus infection. TCRdb processed the reads anew with MiXCR; each CDR3 protein has one entry. Of fewer than 30,000 distinct CDR3 sequences listed, approximately 22% are singletons. CDR1 and CDR2 from the germline V gene are MGHDK and SYGVNS. The CDR3 is 13 residues long. Between the trimmed V and J ends, which lost 4 bases and 6 bases, there was a span of 9 bases. The clonotype comes from a human donor in good health (CMV status not recorded). Some clones in this sample may be carry-over from other donors' samples. The rearrangement joins TRBV25-1 to TRBJ2-2; perhaps TRBD2 as D (6 bases). Material: CD8+ T cells from cultured PBMCs, obtained from culture after CMV antigen stimulation. In DNA, the CDR3 is TGTGCCAGCAGTGCTGGGGAGGCCGGGGAGCTGTTTTTT. Its protein is CASSAGEAGELFF.